Listed below are T cell receptor beta chains from one sample, sequenced in a study of T-cell memory formation after mild COVID-19. MiXCR, run by TCRdb on the 5' RACE reads, gives a single entry per CDR3 protein. The repertoire holds 560,000 or so distinct CDR3 sequences, 15% to 20% seen once, with around 7.8% in the top ten. Material for sequencing was PBMCs or a T cell subset sorted from them (not recorded which). These receptors were obtained from an adult woman who had mild COVID-19 (a few samples of this study predate the infection). Cell type and time point are not known. The CDR3 runs from the conserved cysteine through the conserved F or W. The D gene is left open where the match is weak. Size is omitted from some rows. Given values are once, few, many or a class for expanded clones.

. | TRBJ1-5 | TRBV6-1 | few | CASSEMGAAYQPQHF | TGTGCCAGCAGTGAGATGGGGGCTGCATATCAGCCCCAGCATTTT
TRBD1 | TRBJ2-7 | TRBV5-1 | . | CASSKMSGQPYEQYF | TGCGCCAGCAGCAAGATGTCGGGACAGCCCTACGAGCAGTACTTC
TRBD1 | TRBJ1-1 | TRBV12-3/TRBV12-4 | . | CASSRDRRGTEAFF | TGTGCCAGCAGCCGGGACAGGCGGGGGACTGAAGCTTTCTTT
. | TRBJ1-1 | TRBV18 | . | CASSPLEAGRGTAEAFF | TGTGCCAGCTCACCACTAGAGGCGGGAAGGGGAACAGCTGAAGCTTTCTTT
. | TRBJ2-5 | TRBV20-1 | . | CSARRRETQYF | TGCAGTGCTCGTAGGAGGGAGACCCAGTACTTC
TRBD1 | TRBJ1-2 | TRBV6-6 | few | CASRIPVGQGNYGYTF | TGTGCCAGCAGAATTCCCGTGGGACAGGGTAACTATGGCTACACCTTC
. | TRBJ2-2 | TRBV5-1 | . | CASSFLGSGELFF | TGCGCCAGCAGCTTCCTCGGGTCCGGGGAGCTGTTTTTT
TRBD1 | TRBJ2-7 | TRBV2 | . | CASSVTRTGDSSYEQYF | TGTGCCAGCAGCGTCACTCGGACAGGCGATAGCTCCTACGAGCAGTACTTC
. | TRBJ2-1 | TRBV12-3/TRBV12-4 | once | CASSTSGESSREQFF | TGTGCCAGCAGTACCTCCGGGGAGTCTAGCCGTGAGCAGTTCTTC
TRBD1 | TRBJ1-2 | TRBV7-9 | . | CASSFGQGQGYTF | TGTGCCAGCAGCTTTGGACAGGGGCAGGGCTACACCTTC
. | TRBJ1-3 | TRBV25-1 | . | CASSEGYTIYF | TGTGCCAGCAGTGAGGGATACACCATATATTTT
TRBD2 | TRBJ2-3 | TRBV29-1 | few | CSVEVAGGQMDTQYF | TGCAGCGTTGAAGTTGCGGGGGGCCAGATGGATACGCAGTATTTT
. | TRBJ2-7 | TRBV25-1 | . | CASSEGDNRVSLF | TGTGCCAGCAGTGAAGGGGACAACCGGGTTTCACTTTTC
TRBD1 | TRBJ2-3 | TRBV5-1 | . | CASSSGTDETDTQYF | TGCGCCAGCAGCTCTGGGACAGATGAAACAGATACGCAGTATTTT
TRBD2 | TRBJ2-1 | TRBV11-3 | few | CASSYLAGGSYNEQFF | TGTGCCAGCAGCTATCTAGCGGGGGGCTCCTACAATGAGCAGTTCTTC
. | TRBJ2-3 | TRBV7-2 | few | CASSLVFGGAGVDTQYF | TGTGCCAGCAGCTTAGTATTTGGTGGGGCAGGGGTGGATACGCAGTATTTT
. | TRBJ1-1 | TRBV6-5 | . | CASSPSGSMNTEAFF | TGTGCCAGCAGTCCGTCAGGCTCTATGAACACTGAAGCTTTCTTT
. | TRBJ2-6 | TRBV29-1 | few | CSVEGGGRSSGANVLTF | TGCAGCGTTGAAGGGGGGGGCCGTAGCTCTGGGGCCAACGTCCTGACTTTC
TRBD2 | TRBJ2-2 | TRBV7-2 | . | CASSLSWLAGDTGELFF | TGTGCCAGCAGCTTATCTTGGCTAGCGGGAGACACCGGGGAGCTGTTTTTT
TRBD2 | TRBJ2-7 | TRBV7-6 | few | CASRPLAGGLYEQYF | TGTGCCAGCAGACCTCTAGCGGGAGGCTTGTACGAGCAGTACTTC
TRBD2 | TRBJ2-4 | TRBV4-1 | . | CASSQGLAGAHQYF | TGCGCCAGCAGCCAAGGACTAGCGGGGGCCCATCAGTACTTC
. | TRBJ2-7 | TRBV19 | few | CASAVGVGGEQYF | TGTGCCAGCGCGGTCGGCGTGGGGGGCGAGCAGTACTTC
. | TRBJ2-1 | TRBV6-2/TRBV6-3 | few | CASSFAAFGFSEQFF | TGTGCCAGCAGTTTCGCTGCGTTTGGGTTCTCTGAGCAGTTCTTC
. | TRBJ2-7 | TRBV7-2 | few | CASSSHGAGGPVNEQYF | TGTGCCAGCAGCTCCCACGGGGCAGGAGGGCCGGTCAACGAGCAGTACTTC
TRBD2 | TRBJ2-1 | TRBV9 | few | CASSVGDLAGGPYNEQFF | TGTGCCAGCAGCGTAGGAGATCTAGCGGGGGGCCCCTACAATGAGCAGTTCTTC
. | TRBJ2-5 | TRBV5-4 | . | CASSSGLGKETQYF | TGTGCCAGCAGCTCGGGACTGGGGAAAGAGACCCAGTACTTC
. | TRBJ2-1 | TRBV7-2 | once | CASSPTSRASYNEQFF | TGTGCCAGCAGCCCAACCTCTAGGGCAAGCTACAATGAGCAGTTCTTC
. | TRBJ1-1 | TRBV11-2 | few | CASSTNRRPAEAFF | TGTGCCAGCAGCACAAATCGACGGCCAGCTGAAGCTTTCTTT
TRBD2 | TRBJ2-3 | TRBV7-8 | few | CASSLRLAGTVF | TGTGCCAGCAGCTTACGACTAGCGGGAACCGTTTTT
TRBD2 | TRBJ2-7 | TRBV6-5 | . | CASRAGLSSLEQYF | TGTGCCAGCAGAGCGGGACTTTCCTCACTCGAGCAGTACTTC
. | TRBJ2-7 | TRBV15 | many | CATSMKGSYEQYF | TGTGCCACCAGTATGAAGGGATCCTACGAGCAGTACTTC
. | TRBJ2-1 | TRBV7-6 | few | CASSLGGISYNEQFF | TGTGCCAGCAGCCTGGGGGGAATATCCTACAATGAGCAGTTCTTC
. | TRBJ2-6 | TRBV20-1 | . | CSARYTAGGANVLTF | TGCAGTGCTAGGTATACGGCAGGGGGGGCCAACGTCCTGACTTTC
. | TRBJ2-7 | TRBV4-3 | few | CASSQETLDYEQYF | TGCGCCAGCAGCCAAGAGACGTTGGACTACGAGCAGTACTTC
TRBD2 | TRBJ2-1 | TRBV9 | few | CASSGSGLAGPYNEQFF | TGTGCCAGCAGCGGATCGGGACTAGCGGGGCCCTACAATGAGCAGTTCTTC
. | TRBJ1-1 | TRBV5-1 | many | CASSLSGSEAFF | TGCGCCAGCAGCTTGAGCGGCAGTGAAGCTTTCTTT
TRBD1 | TRBJ1-1 | TRBV24-1 | . | CATSGSPGTGGTEAFF | TGTGCCACCAGTGGCTCCCCCGGGACAGGGGGCACTGAAGCTTTCTTT
. | TRBJ2-2 | TRBV20-1 | few | CSAPPGLGTGELFF | TGCAGTGCACCCCCCGGGCTGGGGACCGGGGAGCTGTTTTTT
TRBD1 | TRBJ1-5 | TRBV20-1 | . | CSGKTGSNQPQHF | TGCAGTGGAAAGACAGGGAGCAATCAGCCCCAGCATTTT
. | TRBJ1-1 | TRBV7-3 | few | CASSLGHLRPEAFF | TGTGCCAGCAGCCTGGGACATCTGCGTCCTGAAGCTTTCTTT
TRBD2 | TRBJ2-7 | TRBV19 | . | CASAWGTSGSSEQYF | TGTGCCAGCGCCTGGGGGACTAGCGGGAGTTCCGAGCAGTACTTC
. | TRBJ2-7 | TRBV24-1 | few | CATSPLGGGEQYF | TGTGCCACCAGCCCCCTGGGTGGTGGCGAGCAGTACTTC
TRBD1 | TRBJ2-2 | TRBV7-9 | . | CASGTGGPYTGELFF | TGTGCCAGCGGGACAGGGGGCCCCTACACCGGGGAGCTGTTTTTT
. | TRBJ2-2 | TRBV7-8 | many | CASSPKRDRITGELFF | TGTGCCAGCAGCCCCAAAAGGGACCGCATCACCGGGGAGCTGTTTTTT
. | TRBJ1-2 | TRBV15 | few | CATSRDRTVSKGYTF | TGTGCCACCAGCAGAGATCGGACAGTTAGTAAGGGCTACACCTTC
TRBD2 | TRBJ2-1 | TRBV10-3 | . | CAISDLAGGNEQFF | TGTGCCATCAGTGATCTAGCGGGGGGCAATGAGCAGTTCTTC
TRBD1 | TRBJ1-2 | TRBV10-3 | once | CAISESGAGGPYGYTF | TGTGCCATCAGTGAGTCGGGGGCAGGGGGCCCCTATGGCTACACCTTC
. | TRBJ2-2 | TRBV2 | few | CASRRASAHTGELFF | TGTGCCAGCAGGCGGGCTAGCGCTCACACCGGGGAGCTGTTTTTT
. | TRBJ1-2 | TRBV2 | . | CASSRDVGYTF | TGTGCCAGCAGCCGGGACGTTGGCTACACCTTC
. | TRBJ2-5 | TRBV7-9 | . | CASSLFVAEQETQYF | TGTGCCAGCAGCTTGTTTGTAGCAGAGCAAGAGACCCAGTACTTC
. | TRBJ1-2 | TRBV19 | . | CASSTGVGVNYGYTF | TGTGCCAGTAGTACAGGGGTAGGGGTGAACTATGGCTACACCTTC
. | TRBJ2-3 | TRBV7-3 | . | CASSEGVSKGTDTQYF | TGTGCCAGCAGCGAGGGCGTATCCAAAGGCACAGATACGCAGTATTTT
TRBD2 | TRBJ2-3 | TRBV20-1 | few | CSAPRWGSGASTTDTQYF | TGCAGTGCTCCCCGTTGGGGTAGCGGGGCGTCAACCACAGATACGCAGTATTTT
TRBD1 | TRBJ2-1 | TRBV5-1 | . | CASSFTGGATYNEQFF | TGCGCCAGCAGCTTTACAGGGGGCGCGACCTACAATGAGCAGTTCTTC
TRBD1 | TRBJ2-2 | TRBV24-1 | . | CATSDTRQGGTGTGELFF | TGTGCCACCAGTGATACACGACAGGGGGGGACGGGCACCGGGGAGCTGTTTTTT